Shown below are 21 T cell receptor beta chains from a single sample sequenced in a study of response to subunit inactivated influenza vaccine. TCRdb reprocessed the RT-PCR reads with MiXCR, giving one entry per CDR3 protein. The profile shows over 400,000 distinct CDR3 sequences, 13% of them singletons. The sample was PBMCs from blood, taken 45 days after vaccination. These receptors originate from a man aged 50 or older who received an inactivated influenza vaccine.

The chain uses TRBV2 and TRBJ2-3; 7 nucleotides line up with TRBD2. The CDR3 length is 19 residues. The germline CDR1 and CDR2 sequences are SNHLY and FYNNEI. J gave up 0 bases and V 8 bases, and 20 bases lay outside the gene matches. DNA for the CDR3: TGTGCCAGCTGTTTATCTTATCAGGACCGGCGGGGGAGCACAGATACGCAGTATTTT. It codes for CASCLSYQDRRGSTDTQYF. Full variable domain (remainder filled in from reference TRBV2 and TRBJ2-3): EPEVTQTPSHQVTQMGQEVILRCVPISNHLYFYWYRQILGQKVEFLVSFYNNEISEKSEIFDDQFSVERPDGSNFTLKIRSTKLEDSAMYFCASCLSYQDRRGSTDTQYFGPGTRLTVL.

This clonotype was counted ten times or more. The chain couples TRBV7-8 to TRBJ2-7; D remains ambiguous. V lost 2 bases to trimming and J lost 3 bases, with 11 bases between them. The germline V gene has CDR1 SGHVS and CDR2 FQNEAQ. The CDR3 contains 14 residues. The CDR3 here is CASSLRAAFYEQYF. CDR3 in DNA: TGTGCCAGCAGCTTAAGGGCGGCATTCTACGAGCAGTACTTC.

This clonotype was observed a few times. The CDR3: CASSRASLNTEAFF. CDR3 DNA sequence: TGTGCCAGCAGCCGGGCCTCACTGAACACTGAAGCTTTCTTT. The genes are TRBV6-2 or TRBV6-3 and TRBJ1-1; D is unclear. Germline CDR1 MNHEY, CDR2 SVGEGT. This CDR3 has 14 amino acids. V lost 6 bases and J lost 0, with 11 bases in between.

This clonotype was counted only a few times. The rearrangement links TRBV7-2 to TRBJ2-1, with 8 nucleotides matching TRBD1. CDR3 length equals 17 residues. Germline V gene data show CDR1 as SGHTA and CDR2 as FQGNSA. V gave up 4 bases and J gave up 7 bases; unmatched junction bases: 15. The CDR3 here is CASSSRPPQGARNEQFF. Here the CDR3 DNA reads TGTGCCAGCAGCTCCCGCCCCCCGCAGGGGGCGCGAAATGAGCAGTTCTTC.

This clonotype appeared a few times. The rearrangement joins TRBV4-2 to TRBJ1-2; TRBD1 might be the D (6 bases). The V gene's germline CDR1 is LGHNA and CDR2 YNFKEQ. With 1 base removed from V and 5 bases from J, the gap between germline ends came to 14 bases. The CDR3 is 15 residues long. The CDR3 nucleotides are TGTGCCAGCAGCCAAGCTCCAGGGGACCGATATGGCTACACCTTC. This gives the protein CASSQAPGDRYGYTF.

The J gene is TRBJ2-2, the V gene TRBV28; 7 positions match TRBD1. Germline V gene data show CDR1 as MDHEN and CDR2 as SYDVKM. After removal of 0 bases from V and 4 bases from J, the junction contained 2 bases not matched to a gene. The CDR3 runs 15 residues. This CDR3 is CASSLWGQRTGELFF. CDR3 coding DNA: TGTGCCAGCAGTTTATGGGGACAGCGCACCGGGGAGCTGTTTTTT.

This clonotype was seen more than once but under ten times. The chain couples TRBV7-9 to TRBJ2-5; 7 nucleotides align to TRBD1. This CDR3 has 14 residues. In germline, CDR1 is SEHNR, CDR2 FQNEAQ (reference sequence). V dropped 5 bases and J dropped 5; count of bases not matched to a gene: 8. The CDR3 region is CASSPPGGWETQYF. The DNA for the CDR3 is TGTGCCAGCAGCCCCCCAGGGGGTTGGGAGACCCAGTACTTC.

The chain has TRBV15 and TRBJ2-7; 8 nucleotides match TRBD1. J gave up 4 bases and V 5 bases, and 4 bases lay outside the gene matches. CDR1 and CDR2 (germline): LNHNV, YYDKDF (reference sequence). This CDR3 has 13 amino acids. The CDR3 DNA sequence: TGTGCCACCAGCGGGACAGGAGTATACGAGCAGTACTTC. This sequence encodes CATSGTGVYEQYF.

CDR3 residues: CASSQDEEGGDEQYF. CDR3 bases: TGTGCCAGCAGCCAAGATGAAGAGGGAGGAGACGAGCAGTACTTC. The chain couples TRBV4-2 to TRBJ2-7; maybe TRBD2 (6 bases). Trimming pared 0 bases from V and 5 bases from J, leaving 14 bases between. The germline gives CDR1 LGHNA, CDR2 YNFKEQ. The CDR3 consists of 15 residues.

V is TRBV20-1 and J is TRBJ2-1; 7 bases are shared with TRBD2. This CDR3 comprises 14 residues. The V gene end was trimmed by 1 base and the J gene end by 9 bases; junction bases not matched to a gene: 9. Germline V lookup: CDR1 DFQATT, CDR2 SNEGSKA (reference sequence). The CDR3 DNA follows: TGCAGTGCTAGAGGCCCCACAGCGGGACCTGAGCAGTTCTTC. Translation: CSARGPTAGPEQFF.

The CDR3 here is CAIGTGAQDNSPLHF. DNA for the CDR3: TGTGCCATCGGGACAGGGGCCCAAGATAATTCACCCCTCCACTTT. J is TRBJ1-6 and V is TRBV10-3; TRBD1 agrees at 10 bases. J gave up 5 bases and V 8 bases, and 6 bases lay outside the gene matches. Germline V gives CDR1 ENHRY, CDR2 SYGVKD. The CDR3 is made up of 15 amino acids.

This clonotype has at least ten counts. This rearrangement joins TRBV5-1 to TRBJ2-1; 12 nucleotides match TRBD2. J lost 3 bases, V lost 0 bases, and 7 bases had no gene match. There are 18 residues in the CDR3. Germline CDR1 and CDR2: SGHRS and YFSETQ. Here the CDR3 DNA reads TGCGCCAGCAGCTTGGACCCGTTACTAGCGGGGGGCTACAATGAGCAGTTCTTC. It is translated as CASSLDPLLAGGYNEQFF.

This clonotype was picked up a small number of times. This chain uses TRBV4-2 with TRBJ1-2; the D is unclear. This CDR3 contains 14 residues. V was shortened by 1 base and J by 3 bases, with 9 bases between the two germline ends. Germline assignment: CDR1 LGHNA and CDR2 YNFKEQ. The CDR3 sequence is CASSQAGRDYGYTF. DNA of the CDR3: TGTGCCAGCAGCCAAGCGGGCAGAGACTATGGCTACACCTTC.

The chain recombines TRBV10-2 with TRBJ2-1; D unresolved. The V and J ends lost 6 bases and 13 bases respectively, with 13 bases between them. Per germline, CDR1 WSHSY and CDR2 SAAADI. This CDR3 spans 11 amino acids. CDR3 sequence reads: CASSQVGQQFF. CDR3 sequence (DNA): TGCGCCAGCAGCCAAGTGGGCCAACAGTTCTTC.

This clonotype has a count of ten or more. This chain links TRBV7-2 with TRBJ1-3; D perhaps matches TRBD1 (5 bases). Germline V gives CDR1 SGHTA, CDR2 FQGNSA. The CDR3 is made up of 15 amino acids. Trimming took 2 bases from V and 2 from J, leaving 10 bases between them. The CDR3 region has the DNA TGTGCCAGCAGCTTATCTCGGGGGACTGGAAACACCATATATTTT. Translating gives CASSLSRGTGNTIYF.

This clonotype was detected a few times. This rearrangement joins TRBV7-3 to TRBJ2-1, with no clear D. Germline V gene data show CDR1 as SGHTA and CDR2 as FQGTGA. V shed 5 bases and J shed 5 bases, with 10 bases lying between them. The CDR3 is made up of 13 amino acids. The CDR3 here is CASSPYRNNEQFF. The CDR3 nucleotides read TGTGCCAGCAGCCCCTATCGTAACAATGAGCAGTTCTTC.

This clonotype has a count of ten or more. The chain joins TRBV2 to TRBJ1-1, with D maybe TRBD1 (5 bases). The CDR3 runs to 12 residues. Looked up from germline, CDR1 is SNHLY and CDR2 is FYNNEI. The germline V and J ends were trimmed by 11 bases and 0 bases, with 10 bases remaining between them. The CDR3 loop reads CAGGNMNTEAFF. CDR3 nucleotide sequence: TGTGCCGGGGGAAACATGAACACTGAAGCTTTCTTT.

The chain combines TRBV5-6 with TRBJ2-1; 10 positions match TRBD2. This CDR3 has 17 residues. Germline CDR1 SGHDT, CDR2 YYEEEE. V shed 4 bases and J 0 bases; nucleotides not matched to a gene: 7. The chain's CDR3 is CASSPGLAESSYNEQFF. The CDR3 DNA is TGTGCCAGCAGCCCCGGACTAGCGGAAAGCTCCTACAATGAGCAGTTCTTC.

CDR3 amino acids: CASSVRDFNNEQFF. Written as DNA, the CDR3 is TGCGCCAGCAGCGTCCGGGACTTTAACAATGAGCAGTTCTTC. V is TRBV5-1 and J is TRBJ2-1; possible D gene TRBD2, 6 bases. CDR1 is SGHRS, CDR2 YFSETQ, per germline. The CDR3 contains 14 residues. V gave up 4 bases and J gave up 5 bases, with 13 bases separating them.

This clonotype was observed a handful of times. This chain uses TRBV7-6 with TRBJ1-1; 8 positions match TRBD1. This CDR3 has 15 residues. V shed 6 bases and J 0 bases; nucleotides not matched to a gene: 6. Germline CDR1 is SGHVS and CDR2 is FNYEAQ. CDR3 sequence: CASSTTGGLNTEAFF. The CDR3 DNA follows: TGTGCCAGCAGTACAACAGGGGGGTTGAACACTGAAGCTTTCTTT.

This clonotype was observed at least ten times. The J gene is TRBJ2-7, the V gene TRBV20-1; D not certain. The CDR3 sequence is 13 residues long. The germline V and J ends were trimmed by 0 bases and 5 bases, with 11 bases remaining between them. The V gene's germline CDR1 is DFQATT and CDR2 SNEGSKA (reference sequence). The CDR3 DNA sequence: TGCAGTGCTAGAGATCACGCGGACCACGAGCAGTACTTC. This translates into CSARDHADHEQYF.